Presented here are 27 T cell receptor beta chains from one specimen sequenced in a study of cytomegalovirus exposure and HLA in healthy donors. The PCR was carried out with 60 Vbeta primers and 13 Jbeta primers. Assay: immunoSEQ multiplex PCR; the TCRdb copy retains only in-frame clones and omits some. The profile shows around 200,000 clones, approximately 82% of them singletons. The source material was PBMCs. The origin of the receptors is a woman aged 45-60 years in good health and CMV-seropositive.

This clone was observed once. J is TRBJ2-3 and V is TRBV5-1; 7 positions agree with TRBD1. Germline V gives CDR1 SGHRS, CDR2 YFSETQ. CDR3 length equals 14 residues. V lost 6 bases to trimming and J lost 1 base; unmatched junction nucleotides: 5. The CDR3 DNA is TGCGCCAGCAACTACAGGGGTGGCACAGATACGCAGTATTTT. Amino acid sequence: CASNYRGGTDTQYF.

This sequence joins TRBV4-3 and TRBJ2-2; perhaps TRBD1 as D (6 bases). Trimming removed 3 bases from V and 7 bases from J, with 15 bases in between. This CDR3 contains 15 residues. Germline V gives CDR1 LGHNA, CDR2 YSLEER. The CDR3 bases are TGCGCCAGCAGCCAGATGGACAGAGGCGGCGGGGAGCTGTTTTTT. Translated: CASSQMDRGGGELFF.

J is TRBJ1-1 and V is TRBV5-1, with 9 bases matching TRBD1. The CDR3 length is 16 residues. Per the germline V gene, CDR1 is SGHRS and CDR2 is YFSETQ. V shed 2 bases, J shed 1 base, and the junction held 6 bases outside the gene matches. The CDR3 nucleotides are TGCGCCAGCAGCTTTCGACAGGGGGGGAAGAACACTGAAGCTTTCTTT. Amino acids: CASSFRQGGKNTEAFF.

The rearrangement joins TRBV9 to TRBJ1-6; a possible D gene is TRBD1 (6 bases). V was cut by 7 bases and J by 5 bases, with 16 bases left in between. CDR1 SGDLS and CDR2 YYNGEE come from the germline V gene. This CDR3 has 15 residues. CDR3 residues: CASASGDTNNSPLHF. As DNA, the CDR3 is TGTGCCAGCGCCTCCGGGGACACGAATAATTCACCCCTCCACTTT.

V gene TRBV18 combines with J gene TRBJ2-7, with TRBD1 matching over 8 bases. J lost 7 bases, V lost 0 bases, and 5 bases had no gene match. Germline values: CDR1 KGHSH, CDR2 LQKENI. The CDR3 runs to 14 residues. CDR3 bases: TGTGCCAGCTCACCACCCCAGGGGGCGCCTGAGCAGTACTTC. It codes for CASSPPQGAPEQYF.

This clone has only a few counts. The chain employs TRBV28 and TRBJ1-1; D is undetermined. Germline CDR1 reads MDHEN; CDR2 reads SYDVKM. The CDR3 spans 13 residues. Trimming took off 6 bases at V and 5 bases at J, with 13 bases between the two ends. CDR3 sequence reads: CASSPQAGTEAFF. Here the CDR3 DNA reads TGTGCCAGCAGCCCCCAGGCAGGAACTGAAGCTTTCTTT.

The chain carries TRBV19 and TRBJ2-1, with a possible D match to TRBD2 (6 bases). Germline V gene sequence: CDR1 LNHDA, CDR2 SQIVND (reference sequence). The CDR3 is 13 residues long. The germline V and J ends were trimmed by 5 bases and 8 bases, with 13 bases remaining between them. CDR3: CASSGGRGYEQFF. In DNA, the CDR3 is TGTGCCAGTAGTGGCGGGCGGGGCTATGAGCAGTTCTTC. The full variable domain, completed using reference TRBV19 and TRBJ2-1, is DGGITQSPKYLFRKEGQNVTLSCEQNLNHDAMYWYRQDPGQGLRLIYYSQIVNDFQKGDIAEGYSVSREKKESFPLTVTSAQKNPTAFYLCASSGGRGYEQFFGPGTRLTVL.

This chain joins TRBV4-2 and TRBJ2-2, with D possibly matching TRBD1 (5 bases). Germline CDR1 is LGHNA and CDR2 is YNFKEQ. The CDR3 extends over 17 amino acids. V lost 0 bases to trimming and J lost 6 bases, with 17 bases between them. The CDR3 sequence: CASSQDQGTTQPGELFF. CDR3 DNA sequence: TGTGCCAGCAGCCAAGATCAGGGTACTACTCAGCCCGGGGAGCTGTTTTTT.

The chain links TRBV19 to TRBJ2-3, with D unclear. Germline V gene lookup returns CDR1 LNHDA and CDR2 SQIVND (reference sequence). Trimming removed 5 bases at V and 3 bases at J, with 9 bases between. The CDR3 is made up of 13 amino acids. The chain's CDR3 is CASSGQVTDTQYF. In nucleotides, the CDR3 is TGTGCCAGTAGTGGTCAGGTTACAGATACGCAGTATTTT.

The V gene is TRBV5-1, the J gene TRBJ2-1; perhaps TRBD2 as D (6 bases). This CDR3 region has 14 residues. V dropped 3 bases and J dropped 9 bases, with 16 bases sitting between them. CDR1 and CDR2 (germline): SGHRS, YFSETQ. The CDR3 coding sequence is TGCGCCAGCAGCTGGAGGGGCGTCGGGAGTGAGCAGTTCTTC. As protein: CASSWRGVGSEQFF.

The chain combines TRBV11-3 with TRBJ2-3; 9 bases fit TRBD2. The CDR3 has 16 residues. V dropped 1 base and J dropped 3; count of bases not matched to a gene: 5. The V gene's germline CDR1 is SGHNT and CDR2 YENEEA. The CDR3 sequence is CASSLGAGGLTDTQYF. The CDR3 DNA follows: TGTGCCAGCAGCTTAGGAGCGGGGGGCCTGACAGATACGCAGTATTTT.

V gene TRBV15 combines with J gene TRBJ2-5, with 10 bases identical to TRBD1. Trimming took 1 base from V and 4 from J; bases not matched to a gene: 6. CDR3 length: 16 amino acids. Germline CDR1 and CDR2: LNHNV and YYDKDF (reference sequence). CDR3 coding DNA: TGTGCCACCAGCAGAGTCCGGACAGGGGGGGGAGAGACCCAGTACTTC. This translates into CATSRVRTGGGETQYF. Full variable domain (remainder filled in from reference TRBV15 and TRBJ2-5): DAMVIQNPRYQVTQFGKPVTLSCSQTLNHNVMYWYQQKSSQAPKLLFHYYDKDFNNEADTPDNFQSRRPNTSFCFLDIRSPGLGDTAMYLCATSRVRTGGGETQYFGPGTRLLVL.

The rearrangement uses TRBV9 and TRBJ2-1; 10 nucleotides agree with TRBD2. This CDR3 region has 16 residues. Germline values: CDR1 SGDLS, CDR2 YYNGEE. Losses at the gene ends were 3 bases for V and 9 bases for J; bases not matched to a gene: 12. CDR3 loop: CASSARSSSGGGEQFF. The CDR3 DNA reads TGTGCCAGCAGCGCACGATCCTCTAGCGGGGGCGGTGAGCAGTTCTTC.

The chain carries TRBV7-9 and TRBJ2-5, with D perhaps TRBD2 (5 bases). V was trimmed by 4 bases and J by 0 bases, leaving 15 bases between them. The CDR3 consists of 16 residues. Germline V gene sequence: CDR1 SEHNR, CDR2 FQNEAQ (reference sequence). For the CDR3, the DNA is TGTGCCAGCAGCTCAGCTACTAGAGGGTACCAAGAGACCCAGTACTTC. Encoded protein: CASSSATRGYQETQYF.

The rearrangement uses TRBV5-1 and TRBJ1-2, with 7 bases that match TRBD1. The germline gives CDR1 SGHRS, CDR2 YFSETQ. V dropped 2 bases and J dropped 9; count of bases not matched to a gene: 16. The CDR3 contains 16 residues. Here the CDR3 DNA reads TGCGCCAGCAGCTTTACCCGGACGACAGGGCAAGAAAGCTACACCTTC. It codes for CASSFTRTTGQESYTF.

The chain joins TRBV2 to TRBJ1-2; 9 positions agree with TRBD1. Germline assignment: CDR1 SNHLY and CDR2 FYNNEI. This CDR3 has 16 residues. After removal of 5 bases from V and 0 bases from J, the junction contained 7 bases not matched to a gene. CDR3 DNA: TGTGCCAGCAGTCATATGGACAGGGGAGCTAACTATGGCTACACCTTC. Amino acid sequence: CASSHMDRGANYGYTF.

The chain recombines TRBV7-2 with TRBJ2-7; 9 bases line up with TRBD1. This CDR3 is 18 amino acids long. The trim removed 0 bases at V and 2 bases at J, leaving 11 bases unmatched. Germline V gene lookup returns CDR1 SGHTA and CDR2 FQGNSA. The CDR3 sequence: CASSLAIGDRASTYEQYF. CDR3 bases: TGTGCCAGCAGCTTAGCAATTGGGGACAGGGCTTCTACCTACGAGCAGTACTTC. Full variable domain (outside the CDR3, taken from reference TRBV7-2 and TRBJ2-7): GAGVSQSPSNKVTEKGKDVELRCDPISGHTALYWYRQSLGQGLEFLIYFQGNSAPDKSGLPSDRFSAERTGGSVSTLTIQRTQQEDSAVYLCASSLAIGDRASTYEQYFGPGTRLTVT.

This sequence joins TRBV4-1 and TRBJ2-7; 7 nucleotides align to TRBD1. The ends lost 0 bases at V and 4 bases at J; junction bases unmatched: 9. This CDR3 comprises 16 residues. CDR1 and CDR2 from the germline V gene are MGHRA and YSYEKL. CDR3 sequence reads: CASSQDAPGTDYEQYF. The DNA for the CDR3 is TGCGCCAGCAGCCAAGATGCTCCCGGGACAGATTACGAGCAGTACTTC.

CDR3 in amino acids: CASTASDEQYF. Here the CDR3 DNA reads TGTGCCAGCACCGCAAGCGACGAGCAGTACTTC. The chain uses TRBV6-1 and TRBJ2-7; D uncertain. Per the germline V gene, CDR1 is MNHNS and CDR2 is SASEGT. This CDR3 region has 11 residues. Trimming left V 7 bases short and J 5 bases short, with 9 bases between.

The chain links TRBV27 to TRBJ2-3; 10 nucleotides match TRBD2. The germline V gene encodes CDR1 MNHEY and CDR2 SMNVEV (reference sequence). Trimming took 7 bases from V and 5 from J; bases not matched to a gene: 6. This CDR3 is 14 amino acids long. CDR3 nucleotides: TGTGCCAGCAACAGCGGGGGGGCGGTAGATACGCAGTATTTT. Amino acids: CASNSGGAVDTQYF.

V usage is TRBV19 and J usage is TRBJ2-7; no definite D call. V was shortened by 6 bases and J by 0 bases, with 9 bases between the two germline ends. The V gene's germline CDR1 is LNHDA and CDR2 SQIVND (reference sequence). The CDR3 runs 13 residues. The CDR3 DNA sequence: TGTGCCAGTAGGCCTAGAAGCTCCTACGAGCAGTACTTC. It translates to CASRPRSSYEQYF.

DNA of the CDR3: TGTGCCAGCTCACCTCTCCCACAGGGGTCTAACTATGGCTACACCTTC. Amino acids: CASSPLPQGSNYGYTF. V gene TRBV18 combines with J gene TRBJ1-2; 7 nucleotides line up with TRBD1. This CDR3 region has 16 residues. The germline V gene encodes CDR1 KGHSH and CDR2 LQKENI. J gave up 0 bases and V 3 bases, and 7 bases lay outside the gene matches.

The chain combines TRBV18 with TRBJ2-5; tentatively, D is TRBD1 (6 bases). Trimming removed 1 base at V and 4 bases at J, with 13 bases between. Looked up from germline, CDR1 is KGHSH and CDR2 is LQKENI. This CDR3 has 15 amino acids. CDR3 loop: CASSPQAGDGETQYF. The CDR3 DNA follows: TGTGCCAGCTCACCACAGGCAGGGGATGGAGAGACCCAGTACTTC.

This chain connects TRBV2 to TRBJ1-1, with a possible D match to TRBD1 (6 bases). The CDR3 extends over 14 amino acids. Germline V CDR1 and CDR2: SNHLY, FYNNEI. Trimming cost V 6 bases and J 2 bases, with 13 bases left between them. The CDR3 DNA sequence: TGTGCCAGCAGGTGGGACATTCCCAACACTGAAGCTTTCTTT. Its translation: CASRWDIPNTEAFF. The entire variable domain, with the rest obtained from reference TRBV2 and TRBJ1-1, is as follows: EPEVTQTPSHQVTQMGQEVILRCVPISNHLYFYWYRQILGQKVEFLVSFYNNEISEKSEIFDDQFSVERPDGSNFTLKIRSTKLEDSAMYFCASRWDIPNTEAFFGQGTRLTVV.

The chain carries TRBV14 and TRBJ2-7; a possible D gene is TRBD1 (6 bases). CDR3 length: 14 amino acids. CDR1 and CDR2 (germline): SGHDN, FVKESK. Deletions cut 4 bases from V and 6 bases from J, with 16 bases between. The CDR3, as DNA: TGTGCCAGCAGCCGACAGGTCGCCCTGAGCGAGCAGTACTTC. This translates into CASSRQVALSEQYF.

The rearrangement joins TRBV27 to TRBJ1-2; 9 nucleotides agree with TRBD1. V dropped 4 bases and J dropped 0; count of bases not matched to a gene: 12. The CDR3 is 18 amino acids. Germline V gene sequence: CDR1 MNHEY, CDR2 SMNVEV (reference sequence). The CDR3 DNA reads as TGTGCCAGCAGTTCCCGGACAGGGACAGGGCTACCTAACTATGGCTACACCTTC. Its protein is CASSSRTGTGLPNYGYTF.

The gene calls are TRBV7-9 and TRBJ1-3; 8 bases map to TRBD1. The length of the CDR3 is 16 residues. The junction had 8 bases not matched to a gene; V was cut back by 3 bases and J by 4 bases. Looked up from germline, CDR1 is SEHNR and CDR2 is FQNEAQ (reference sequence). CDR3 amino acids: CASSFYGQGPGNTIYF. In DNA form, the CDR3 reads TGTGCCAGCAGCTTCTACGGACAGGGTCCGGGAAACACCATATATTTT.